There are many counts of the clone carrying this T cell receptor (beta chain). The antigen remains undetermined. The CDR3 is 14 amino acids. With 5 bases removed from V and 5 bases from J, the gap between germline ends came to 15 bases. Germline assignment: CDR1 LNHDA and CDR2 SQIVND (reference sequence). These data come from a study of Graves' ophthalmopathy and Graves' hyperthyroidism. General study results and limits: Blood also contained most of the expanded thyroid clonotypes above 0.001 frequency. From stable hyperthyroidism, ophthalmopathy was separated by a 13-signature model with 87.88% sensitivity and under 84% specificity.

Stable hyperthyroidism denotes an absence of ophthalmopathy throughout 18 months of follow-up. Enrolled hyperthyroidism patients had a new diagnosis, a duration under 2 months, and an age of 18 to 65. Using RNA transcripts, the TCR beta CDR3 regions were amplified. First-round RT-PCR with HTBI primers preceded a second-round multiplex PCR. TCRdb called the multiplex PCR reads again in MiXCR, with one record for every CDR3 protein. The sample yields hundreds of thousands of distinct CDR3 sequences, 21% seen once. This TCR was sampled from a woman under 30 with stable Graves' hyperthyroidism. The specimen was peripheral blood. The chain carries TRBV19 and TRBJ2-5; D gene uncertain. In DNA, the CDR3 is TGTGCCAGTAGTCCGCTGGCAAGTACGGAGACCCAGTACTTC. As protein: CASSPLASTETQYF.